The sample holds one count of the clone carrying this T cell receptor (beta chain). Germline CDR1 is SGHVS and CDR2 is FQNEAQ. The CDR3 extends over 15 amino acids. V lost 4 bases and J lost 5; bases outside the gene matches: 8. Generated by immunoSEQ multiplex PCR, the TCRdb table keeps only in-frame clones and is missing some. This sample has nearly 95,000 clones, with almost 97% found just once. The data derive from a study of technical replicates of blood from a few donors. The specimen sequenced was T cells isolated from PBMCs. The V and J genes are TRBV7-8 and TRBJ1-1; 9 nucleotides agree with TRBD1. This receptor was identified in a human donor in good health. The CDR3 sequence: CASSSLDRGWTEAFF. The CDR3 DNA reads TGTGCCAGCAGCTCCCTGGACAGGGGCTGGACTGAAGCTTTCTTT.